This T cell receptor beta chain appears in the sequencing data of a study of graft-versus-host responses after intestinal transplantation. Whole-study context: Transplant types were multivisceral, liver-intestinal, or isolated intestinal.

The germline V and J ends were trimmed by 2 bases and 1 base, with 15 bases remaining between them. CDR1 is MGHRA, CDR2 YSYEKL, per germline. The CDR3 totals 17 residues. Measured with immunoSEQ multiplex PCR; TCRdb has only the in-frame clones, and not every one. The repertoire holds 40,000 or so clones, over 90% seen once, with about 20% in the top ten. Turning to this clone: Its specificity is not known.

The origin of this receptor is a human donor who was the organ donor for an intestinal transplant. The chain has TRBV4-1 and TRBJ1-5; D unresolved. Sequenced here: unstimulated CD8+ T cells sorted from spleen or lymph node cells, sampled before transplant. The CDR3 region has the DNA TGCGCCAGCAGCCAATATGCCGGGTTCGACAGCAATCAGCCCCAGCATTTT. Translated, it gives CASSQYAGFDSNQPQHF.